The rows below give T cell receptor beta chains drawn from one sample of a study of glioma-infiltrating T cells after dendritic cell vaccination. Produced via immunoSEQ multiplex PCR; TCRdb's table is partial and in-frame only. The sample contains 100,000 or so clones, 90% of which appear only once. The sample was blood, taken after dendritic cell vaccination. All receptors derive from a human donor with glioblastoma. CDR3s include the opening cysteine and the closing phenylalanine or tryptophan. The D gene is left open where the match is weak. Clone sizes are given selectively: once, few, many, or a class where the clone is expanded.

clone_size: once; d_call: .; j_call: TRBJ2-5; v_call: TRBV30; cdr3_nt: TGTGCCTGGAGTGTACGGGGGGCACAGACCCAGTACTTC; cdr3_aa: CAWSVRGAQTQYF
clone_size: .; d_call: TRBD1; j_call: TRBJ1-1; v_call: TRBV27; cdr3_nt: TGTGCCAGCAGCACCCTCCGACAGGGTACCGCTGAAGCTTTCTTT; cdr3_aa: CASSTLRQGTAEAFF
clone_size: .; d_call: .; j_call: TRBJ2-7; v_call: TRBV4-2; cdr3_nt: TGTGCCAGCAGCCAAGGAACGTACAGGAGCTCCTACGAGCAGTACTTC; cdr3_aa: CASSQGTYRSSYEQYF
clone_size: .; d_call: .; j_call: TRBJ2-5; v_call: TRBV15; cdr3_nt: TGTGCCACCAGCAGAGATCGGGAAGAGACCCAGTACTTC; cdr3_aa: CATSRDREETQYF
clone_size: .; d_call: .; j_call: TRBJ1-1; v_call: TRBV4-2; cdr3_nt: TGTGCCAGCAGCCGTGGGGGGGCGTGGACTGAAGCTTTCTTT; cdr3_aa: CASSRGGAWTEAFF
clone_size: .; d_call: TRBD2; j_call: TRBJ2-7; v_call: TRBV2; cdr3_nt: TGTGCCAGCCGAAGGTCGGCGGGAGGGCCGTCCGAGCAGTACTTC; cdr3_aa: CASRRSAGGPSEQYF
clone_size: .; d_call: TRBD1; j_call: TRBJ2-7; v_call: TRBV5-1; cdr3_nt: TGCGCCAGCAGCGGCGGGACAGGATACGAGCAGTACTTC; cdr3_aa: CASSGGTGYEQYF
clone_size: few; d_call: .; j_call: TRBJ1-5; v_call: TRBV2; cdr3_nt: TGTGCCAGCAGTGGAGGGAGGGTGGGCAATCAGCCCCAGCATTTT; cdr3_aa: CASSGGRVGNQPQHF
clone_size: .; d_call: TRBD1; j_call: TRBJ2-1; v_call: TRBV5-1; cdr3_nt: TGCGCCAGCAGGTTGGGGACAGCCTCCTACAATGAGCAGTTCTTC; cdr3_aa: CASRLGTASYNEQFF
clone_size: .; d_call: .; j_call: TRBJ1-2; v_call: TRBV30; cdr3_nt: TGTGCCTGGAGCGCGGGACCTGCTAATTATGGCTACACCTTC; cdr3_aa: CAWSAGPANYGYTF
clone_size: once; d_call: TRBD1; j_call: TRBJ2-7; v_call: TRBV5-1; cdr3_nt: TGCGCCAGCTCGGGGACAGACTCCTACGAGCAGTACTTC; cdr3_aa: CASSGTDSYEQYF
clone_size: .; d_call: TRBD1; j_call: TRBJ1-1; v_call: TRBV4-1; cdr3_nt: TGCGCCAGCAGCCCTCGGGACAGGGAACTTTTCGCTTTCTTT; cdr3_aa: CASSPRDRELFAFF
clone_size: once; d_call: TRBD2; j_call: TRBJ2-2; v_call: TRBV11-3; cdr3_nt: TGTGCCAGCAGCTTACAGCCTAGCGGGAACGGGGAGCTGTTTTTT; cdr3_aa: CASSLQPSGNGELFF
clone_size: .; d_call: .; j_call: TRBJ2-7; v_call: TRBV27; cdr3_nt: TGTGCCAGCAGTTCCAGATCGGAGGGACGGGACGAGCAGTACTTC; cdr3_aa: CASSSRSEGRDEQYF
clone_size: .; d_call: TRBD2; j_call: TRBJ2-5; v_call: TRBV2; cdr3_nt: TGTGCCAGCAGTGAACTAAGCGGGAGAGAGACCCAGTACTTC; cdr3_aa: CASSELSGRETQYF
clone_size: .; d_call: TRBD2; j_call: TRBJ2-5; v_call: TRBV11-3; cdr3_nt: TGTGCCAGCAGCTTAACCGGGGGGTCCCAAGAGACCCAGTACTTC; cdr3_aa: CASSLTGGSQETQYF
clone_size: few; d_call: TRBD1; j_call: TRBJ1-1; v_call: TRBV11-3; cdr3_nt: TGTGCCAGCAGCCCTTGGGACAGGGGGAACACTGAAGCTTTCTTT; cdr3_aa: CASSPWDRGNTEAFF
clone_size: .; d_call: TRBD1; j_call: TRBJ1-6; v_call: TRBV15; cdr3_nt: TGTGCCACCAGCAGCCGGACAGGGGGGGATTCACCCCTCCACTTT; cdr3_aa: CATSSRTGGDSPLHF
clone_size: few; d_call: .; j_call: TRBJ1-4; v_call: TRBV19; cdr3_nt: TGTGCCAGTAGACAGGGCCCCCTGGGTAAACTGTTTTTT; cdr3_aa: CASRQGPLGKLFF
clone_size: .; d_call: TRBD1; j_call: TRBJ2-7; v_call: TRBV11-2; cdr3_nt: TGTGCCAGCAGCTTAGATCCTGGACAGGGGTACGAGCAGTACTTC; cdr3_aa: CASSLDPGQGYEQYF
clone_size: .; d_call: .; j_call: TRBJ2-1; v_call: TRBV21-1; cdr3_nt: TGTGCCAGCCTCGAAGACGACTACCAATACAATGAGCAGTTCTTC; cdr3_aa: CASLEDDYQYNEQFF
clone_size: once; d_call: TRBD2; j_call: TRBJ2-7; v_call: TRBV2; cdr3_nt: TGTGCCAGCAGCCGGACTAGCGGGAGTACCTACGAGCAGTACTTC; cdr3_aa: CASSRTSGSTYEQYF
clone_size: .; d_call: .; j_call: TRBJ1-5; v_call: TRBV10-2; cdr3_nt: TGCGCCAGCAGGGTAGGAGGGGCACCCAATCAGCCCCAGCATTTT; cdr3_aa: CASRVGGAPNQPQHF
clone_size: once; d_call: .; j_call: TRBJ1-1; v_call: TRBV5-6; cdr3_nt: TGTGCCAGCCAAACTTACACTGAAGCTTTCTTT; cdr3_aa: CASQTYTEAFF
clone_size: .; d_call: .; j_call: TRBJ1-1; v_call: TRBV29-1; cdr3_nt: TGCAGCGCCACAGGGATGGAAGCTGAAGCTTTCTTT; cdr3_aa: CSATGMEAEAFF
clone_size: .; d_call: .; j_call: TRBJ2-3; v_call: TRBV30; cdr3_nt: TGTGCCTGGAGTGTAGGGGGAGGCACAGATACGCAGTATTTT; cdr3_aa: CAWSVGGGTDTQYF
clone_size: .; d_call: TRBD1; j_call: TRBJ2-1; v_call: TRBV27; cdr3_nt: TGTGCCAGCAGGAAACCGGGACAGCCCAATGAGCAGTTCTTC; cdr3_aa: CASRKPGQPNEQFF
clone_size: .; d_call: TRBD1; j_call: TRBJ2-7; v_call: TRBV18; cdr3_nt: TGTGCCAGCTCACAAGCGTTTGGGACAGGGGTGACCGAGCAGTACTTC; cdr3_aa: CASSQAFGTGVTEQYF
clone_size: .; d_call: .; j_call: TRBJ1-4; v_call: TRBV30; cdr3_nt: TGTGCCTGGGATCACCTAAGGGGTGAAAAACTGTTTTTT; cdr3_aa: CAWDHLRGEKLFF
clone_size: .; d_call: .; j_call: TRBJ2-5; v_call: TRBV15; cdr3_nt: TGTGCCACCAGCAGTAAGGACAGCCAAGAGACCCAGTACTTC; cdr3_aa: CATSSKDSQETQYF
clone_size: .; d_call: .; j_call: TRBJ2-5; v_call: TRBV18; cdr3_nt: TGTGCCAGCTCACCCGACACCGTCGTCGGACAAGAGACCCAGTACTTC; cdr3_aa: CASSPDTVVGQETQYF
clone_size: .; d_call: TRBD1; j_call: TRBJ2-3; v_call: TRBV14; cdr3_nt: TGTGCCAGCAGCCAAGCAATAGGACAGGGGGCGTCAGATACGCAGTATTTT; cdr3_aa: CASSQAIGQGASDTQYF
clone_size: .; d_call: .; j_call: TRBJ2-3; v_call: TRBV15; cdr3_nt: TGTGCCACCAGCAGAGGTTCGGGACTCGGAGGGAGTACGCAGTATTTT; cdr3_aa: CATSRGSGLGGSTQYF
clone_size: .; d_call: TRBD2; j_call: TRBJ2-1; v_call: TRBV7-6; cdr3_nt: TGTGCCAGCAGCTTAGGGGCGGGAGGGCCAGGGTTCTACAATGAGCAGTTCTTC; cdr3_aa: CASSLGAGGPGFYNEQFF
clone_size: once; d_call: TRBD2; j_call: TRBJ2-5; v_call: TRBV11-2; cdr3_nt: TGTGCCAGCAGCTCCTCACTAGCGCTCCAAGAGACCCAGTACTTC; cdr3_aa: CASSSSLALQETQYF
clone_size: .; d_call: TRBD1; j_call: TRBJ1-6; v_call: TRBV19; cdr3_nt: TGTGCCAGTAGCGACAGGGGTAATTCACCCCTCCACTTT; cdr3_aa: CASSDRGNSPLHF
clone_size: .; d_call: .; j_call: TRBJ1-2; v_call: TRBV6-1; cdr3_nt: TGTGCCAGCTCCTACGGACAGAAGGATGGCTACACCTTC; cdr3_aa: CASSYGQKDGYTF
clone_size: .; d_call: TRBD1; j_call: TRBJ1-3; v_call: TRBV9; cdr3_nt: TGTGCCAGCAGCGTCCGACAGGGGTCGAACACCATATATTTT; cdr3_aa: CASSVRQGSNTIYF
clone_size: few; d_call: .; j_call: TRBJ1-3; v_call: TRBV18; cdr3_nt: TGTGCCAGCTCACCTTCGGTCCTTGTCGCCTCTGGAAACACCATATATTTT; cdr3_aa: CASSPSVLVASGNTIYF
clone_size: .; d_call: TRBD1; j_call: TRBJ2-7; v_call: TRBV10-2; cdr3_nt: TGCGCCAGCACCGCGGACAGGGCAAGCTCCTACGAGCAGTACTTC; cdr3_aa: CASTADRASSYEQYF
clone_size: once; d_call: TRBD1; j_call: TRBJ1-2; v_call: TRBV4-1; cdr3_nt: TGCGCCAGCAGCCCGGGACAGGGATCTACGTGGAATGGCTACACCTTC; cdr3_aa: CASSPGQGSTWNGYTF
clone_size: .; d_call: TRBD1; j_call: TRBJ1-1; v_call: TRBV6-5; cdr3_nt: TGTGCCAGCAGTCGACAGGGGGCAGGCACTGAAGCTTTCTTT; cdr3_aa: CASSRQGAGTEAFF
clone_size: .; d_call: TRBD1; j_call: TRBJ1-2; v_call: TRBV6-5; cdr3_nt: TGTGCCAGCAGAGCCGGGACAGGGGTACGTGGTGGCTACACCTTC; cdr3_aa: CASRAGTGVRGGYTF
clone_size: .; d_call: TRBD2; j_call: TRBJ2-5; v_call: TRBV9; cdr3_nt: TGTGCCAGCAGCGTAGGTAGCGGGCCGGCTAGAGAGACCCAGTACTTC; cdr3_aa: CASSVGSGPARETQYF
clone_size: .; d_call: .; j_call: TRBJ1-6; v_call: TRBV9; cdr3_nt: TGTGCCAGCAGCGGGGGTGGGAGAAGTAATTCACCCCTCCACTTT; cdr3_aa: CASSGGGRSNSPLHF
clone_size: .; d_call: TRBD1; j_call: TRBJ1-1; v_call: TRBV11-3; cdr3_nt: TGTGCCAGCAGCCCTATTCCCGGGACAGGGGATCTTGAAGCTTTCTTT; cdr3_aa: CASSPIPGTGDLEAFF
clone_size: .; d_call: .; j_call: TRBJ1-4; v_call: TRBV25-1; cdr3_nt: TGTGCCAGCAGGCTGCGGGAAAAACTGTTTTTT; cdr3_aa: CASRLREKLFF
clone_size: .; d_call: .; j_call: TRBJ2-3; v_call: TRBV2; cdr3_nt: TGTGCCAGCAGGGAGGGGTCCGATACGCAGTATTTT; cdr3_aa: CASREGSDTQYF
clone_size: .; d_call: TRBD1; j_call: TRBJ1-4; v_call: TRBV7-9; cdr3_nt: TGTGCCAGCAGCTTAACAGGGGGGAATGAAAAACTGTTTTTT; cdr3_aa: CASSLTGGNEKLFF
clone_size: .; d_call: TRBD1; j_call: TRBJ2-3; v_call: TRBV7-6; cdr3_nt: TGTGCCAGCAGCTTGGGGACAGGGCCGTTCACAGATACGCAGTATTTT; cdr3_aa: CASSLGTGPFTDTQYF
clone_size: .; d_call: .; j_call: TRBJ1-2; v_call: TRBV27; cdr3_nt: TGTGCCTCCCAGGGAAGGGGAGGCTACACCTTC; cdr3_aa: CASQGRGGYTF
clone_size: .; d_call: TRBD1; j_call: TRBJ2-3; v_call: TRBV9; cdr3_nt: TGTGCCAGCAGCTACGGGACAGGTGTTGGTGATACGCAGTATTTT; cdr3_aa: CASSYGTGVGDTQYF
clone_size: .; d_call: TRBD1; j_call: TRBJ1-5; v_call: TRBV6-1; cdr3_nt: TGTGCCAGCAGTGGAGACAGGGGTAATAGCAATCAGCCCCAGCATTTT; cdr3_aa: CASSGDRGNSNQPQHF
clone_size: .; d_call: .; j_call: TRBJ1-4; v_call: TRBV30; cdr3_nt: TGTGCCTGGACCGGAGGGCCTGCTAATGAAAAACTGTTTTTT; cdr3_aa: CAWTGGPANEKLFF
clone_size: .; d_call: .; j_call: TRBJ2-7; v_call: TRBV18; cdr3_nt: TGTGCCAGCTCGGTGGGGCTCTACGAGCAGTACTTC; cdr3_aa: CASSVGLYEQYF
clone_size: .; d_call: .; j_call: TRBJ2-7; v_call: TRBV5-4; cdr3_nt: TGTGCCAGCAGACTACAGGGAAGCTACGAGCAGTACTTC; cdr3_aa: CASRLQGSYEQYF